This TCR beta chain was recovered during a study of blood T cell repertoires in COVID-19. The CDR3 consists of 16 residues. The germline V gene encodes CDR1 SGHNT and CDR2 YYREEE (reference sequence). V shed 0 bases, J shed 4 bases, and the junction held 6 bases outside the gene matches. TCRdb keeps only in-frame clones here, not all; method: immunoSEQ multiplex PCR. The table includes roughly 180,000 clones, around 82% detected once. Sample: PBMCs or T cells enriched from blood (not recorded which). The sequence was collected from a woman aged 45 to 65 in a cohort exposed to, infected with or recovered from COVID-19 (not recorded which). J is TRBJ2-5 and V is TRBV5-4, with TRBD2 matching 10 bases. CDR3 nucleotide sequence: TGTGCCAGCAGCTTGGCACTAGCGGGGCCCCCAGAGACCCAGTACTTC. Encoded protein: CASSLALAGPPETQYF.